One T cell receptor beta chain is described in this entry. The data are from a study of T cell changes during pregnancy in multiple sclerosis. Germline lookup yields CDR1 SGDLS and CDR2 YYNGEE. There are 20 residues in the CDR3. With V trimmed by 2 bases and J by 4 bases, 23 bases remained unmatched. Some clones are missing from TCRdb's copy, which holds only in-frame ones; the method was immunoSEQ multiplex PCR. The sample consists of around 43,000 clones, about 93% of them appearing once. V is TRBV9 and J is TRBJ1-2; TRBD1 matches at 7 bases. This sequence was found in a female donor with multiple sclerosis, enrolled in a pregnancy study. The starting material was CD8+ T cells from peripheral blood mononuclear cells, obtained after pregnancy. In DNA, the CDR3 is TGTGCCAGCAGCGTTGAGATCGGTTCGGGACAGAATCTAGACTCCTATGGCTACACCTTC. Its translation is CASSVEIGSGQNLDSYGYTF.